This T cell receptor beta chain originates from a study of T-cell reconstitution after alpha-beta-depleted transplantation in children. Regarding the study as a whole: Newly made T cells mostly supplied T-cell counts and diversity one year after transplant. TCRbeta diversity was high at day 60 in some patients (a result of surviving recipient T cells and thymic progenitors). Approximately two months post-transplant, alpha-beta T cells reportedly originated from several hundred expanded graft clones.

It was with unique molecular identifiers that the TCRbeta library was prepared. TCRdb ran MiXCR on the PCR reads and lists one entry per CDR3 protein. This sample has roughly 200,000 distinct CDR3 sequences; under 8.5% occur once, and the top ten carry less than 7%. This clonotype was observed many times. The antigen is unknown. The CDR3 sequence is 14 residues long. The junction had 11 bases not matched to a gene; V was cut back by 6 bases and J by 7 bases. Germline loops: CDR1 SQVTM, CDR2 ANQGSEA. This sample comprised PBMCs, obtained before TCRalphabeta/CD19-depleted stem cell transplant. This chain uses TRBV29-1 with TRBJ2-7; TRBD1 matches 11 bases. This sequence originates from a boy between 2 and 10 years old with acute lymphoblastic leukemia, due to receive a stem cell transplant. The CDR3 DNA sequence: TGCAGCGTGATCTCCGGGACAGGGGGTAGGGAGCAGTACTTC. This translates into CSVISGTGGREQYF.